The 8 T cell receptor beta chains given below trace back to one sample, sequenced in a study of blood T cell repertoires in COVID-19. Data came from immunoSEQ multiplex PCR; TCRdb stores just in-frame clones and leaves some out. Of roughly 47,000 clones in the sample, approximately 88% were seen once. The sequenced material came from peripheral blood. These TCRs come from a man aged 45-65 years with acute or convalescent COVID-19.

The gene calls are TRBV3-1 (or the pseudogene TRBV3-2) and TRBJ1-5; no reliable D call. The CDR3 is made up of 13 amino acids. Looked up from germline, CDR1 is LGHDT and CDR2 is YNNKEL (reference sequence). V lost 4 bases, J lost 5 bases, and 9 bases lay in between. The CDR3 loop reads CASSPSSDQPQHF. The CDR3 coding sequence is TGTGCCAGCAGCCCATCCAGTGATCAGCCCCAGCATTTT.

This chain links TRBV20-1 with TRBJ2-1; tentatively, D is TRBD2 (5 bases). CDR3 length equals 11 residues. The germline gives CDR1 DFQATT, CDR2 SNEGSKA (reference sequence). The V end was cut by 3 bases, the J end by 10 bases, with 10 bases between. In DNA form, the CDR3 reads TGCAGTGCTAGGAGGGCACCGGAGCAGTTCTTC. It encodes CSARRAPEQFF.

CDR3 coding DNA: TGTGCCAGCAGCCAAGATAGAACGGGGTCGTCTGGAAACACCATATATTTT. Translated, it gives CASSQDRTGSSGNTIYF. The chain has TRBV3-1 (or the pseudogene TRBV3-2) and TRBJ1-3; D is undetermined. Looked up from germline, CDR1 is LGHDT and CDR2 is YNNKEL (reference sequence). The CDR3 covers 17 residues. Trimming stripped 0 bases from V and 1 base from J, with 13 bases between.

The V and J genes are TRBV25-1 and TRBJ2-7, with D unresolved. V gave up 1 base and J gave up 0 bases, with 10 bases separating them. This CDR3 has 15 residues. From germline, CDR1 is MGHDK and CDR2 SYGVNS. The CDR3 is CASSEFQAPSYEQYF. DNA for the CDR3: TGTGCCAGCAGTGAATTTCAGGCCCCCTCCTACGAGCAGTACTTC.

In this sample, this clone turned up once. The gene calls are TRBV7-9 and TRBJ1-2, with D unresolved. Trimming removed 1 base at V and 5 bases at J, with 5 bases between. Germline-derived CDR1 and CDR2 are SEHNR and FQNEAQ (reference sequence). This CDR3 spans 12 amino acids. The CDR3 bases are TGTGCCAGCAGCTTAGGCACATATGGCTACACCTTC. Amino acid sequence: CASSLGTYGYTF. The entire variable domain, with the rest obtained from reference TRBV7-9 and TRBJ1-2, is as follows: DTGVSQNPRHKITKRGQNVTFRCDPISEHNRLYWYRQTLGQGPEFLTYFQNEAQLEKSRLLSDRFSAERPKGSFSTLEIQRTEQGDSAMYLCASSLGTYGYTFGSGTRLTVV.

The chain couples TRBV6-5 to TRBJ1-2; 8 nucleotides align to TRBD1. Trimming removed 4 bases from V and 4 bases from J; junction bases left unmatched: 2. CDR3 length: 13 residues. Germline CDR1 and CDR2: MNHEY and SVGAGI. CDR3 residues: CASSWTGFYGYTF. CDR3 sequence (DNA): TGTGCCAGCAGTTGGACAGGGTTCTATGGCTACACCTTC.

The chain joins TRBV7-3 to TRBJ2-2, with 9 bases fitting TRBD2. Germline values: CDR1 SGHTA, CDR2 FQGTGA. This CDR3 is 16 amino acids long. V shed 3 bases, J shed 2 bases, and the junction held 4 bases outside the gene matches. CDR3 amino acids: CASSLFSGSNTGELFF. CDR3 nucleotides: TGTGCCAGCAGCTTGTTTAGCGGGAGTAACACCGGGGAGCTGTTTTTT.

The V gene is TRBV19, the J gene TRBJ1-5; the D is unclear. Trimming took 5 bases from V and 5 from J, leaving 10 bases between them. Germline V CDR1 and CDR2: LNHDA, SQIVND (reference sequence). The CDR3 runs to 13 residues. The CDR3 here is CASSALTDQPQHF. The CDR3 DNA follows: TGTGCCAGTAGTGCCTTAACAGATCAGCCCCAGCATTTT.